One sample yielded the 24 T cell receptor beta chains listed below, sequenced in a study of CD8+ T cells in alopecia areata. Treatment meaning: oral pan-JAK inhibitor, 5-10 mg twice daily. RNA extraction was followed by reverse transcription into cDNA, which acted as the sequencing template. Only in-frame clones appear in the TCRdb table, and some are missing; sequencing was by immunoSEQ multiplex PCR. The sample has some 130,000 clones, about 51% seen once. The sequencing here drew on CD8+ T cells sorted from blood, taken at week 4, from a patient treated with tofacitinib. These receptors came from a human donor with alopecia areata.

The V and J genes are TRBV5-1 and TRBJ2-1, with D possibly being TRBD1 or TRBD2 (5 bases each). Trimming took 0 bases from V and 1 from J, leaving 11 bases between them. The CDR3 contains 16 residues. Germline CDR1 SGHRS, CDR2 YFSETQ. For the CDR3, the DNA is TGCGCCAGCAGCTTGGTCGGGACCCGGTCCTACAATGAGCAGTTCTTC. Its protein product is CASSLVGTRSYNEQFF. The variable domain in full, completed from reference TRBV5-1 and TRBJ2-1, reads KAGVTQTPRYLIKTRGQQVTLSCSPISGHRSVSWYQQTPGQGLQFLFEYFSETQRNKGNFPGRFSGRQFSNSRSEMNVSTLELGDSALYLCASSLVGTRSYNEQFFGPGTRLTVL.

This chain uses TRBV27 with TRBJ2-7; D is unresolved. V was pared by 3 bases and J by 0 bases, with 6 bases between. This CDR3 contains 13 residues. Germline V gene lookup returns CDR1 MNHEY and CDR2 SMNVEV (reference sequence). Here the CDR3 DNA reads TGTGCCAGCAGTTTGACGAGCTCCTACGAGCAGTACTTC. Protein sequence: CASSLTSSYEQYF.

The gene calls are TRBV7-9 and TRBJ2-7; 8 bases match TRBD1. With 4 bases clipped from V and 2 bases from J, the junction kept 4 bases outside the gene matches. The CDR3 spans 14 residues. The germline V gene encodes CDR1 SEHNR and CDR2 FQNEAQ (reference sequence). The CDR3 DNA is TGTGCCAGCAGCTCGGACAGGGAAACCTACGAGCAGTACTTC. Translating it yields CASSSDRETYEQYF.

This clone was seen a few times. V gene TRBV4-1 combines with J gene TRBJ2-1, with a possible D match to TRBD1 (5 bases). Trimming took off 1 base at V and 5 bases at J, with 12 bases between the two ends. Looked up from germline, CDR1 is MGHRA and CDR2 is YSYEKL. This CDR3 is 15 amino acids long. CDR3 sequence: CASSQAPDSHNEQFF. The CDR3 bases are TGCGCCAGCAGCCAAGCCCCCGACAGCCACAATGAGCAGTTCTTC.

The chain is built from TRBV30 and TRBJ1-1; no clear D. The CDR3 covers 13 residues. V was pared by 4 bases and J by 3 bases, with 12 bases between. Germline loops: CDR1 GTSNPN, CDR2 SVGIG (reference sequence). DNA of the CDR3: TGTGCCTGGACTTGGGTTGGGGACACTGAAGCTTTCTTT. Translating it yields CAWTWVGDTEAFF.

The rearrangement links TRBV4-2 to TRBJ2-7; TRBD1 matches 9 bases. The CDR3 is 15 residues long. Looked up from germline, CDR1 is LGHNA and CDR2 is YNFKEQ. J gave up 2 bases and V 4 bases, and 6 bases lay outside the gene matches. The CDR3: CASSLSRDRAYEQYF. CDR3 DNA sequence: TGTGCCAGCAGCCTAAGCCGGGACAGGGCCTACGAGCAGTACTTC.

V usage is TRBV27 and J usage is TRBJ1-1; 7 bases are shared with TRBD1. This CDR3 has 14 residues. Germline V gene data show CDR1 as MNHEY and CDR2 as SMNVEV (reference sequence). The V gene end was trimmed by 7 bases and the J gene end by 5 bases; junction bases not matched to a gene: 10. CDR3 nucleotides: TGTGCCAGCACTCATACAGGGGCAGAAACTGAAGCTTTCTTT. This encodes CASTHTGAETEAFF.

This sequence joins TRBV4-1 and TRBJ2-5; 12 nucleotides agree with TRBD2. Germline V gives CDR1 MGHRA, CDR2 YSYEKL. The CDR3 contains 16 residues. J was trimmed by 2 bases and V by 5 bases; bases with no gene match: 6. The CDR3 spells CASSTRTSGEQETQYF. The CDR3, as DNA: TGCGCCAGCAGCACACGGACTAGCGGGGAGCAAGAGACCCAGTACTTC.

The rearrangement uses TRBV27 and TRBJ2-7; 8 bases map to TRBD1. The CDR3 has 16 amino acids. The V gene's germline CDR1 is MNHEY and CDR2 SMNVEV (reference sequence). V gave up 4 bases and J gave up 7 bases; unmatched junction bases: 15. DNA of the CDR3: TGTGCCAGCAGTTCCGGGGCCGGACAGGGCGTGAGGGAGCAGTACTTC. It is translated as CASSSGAGQGVREQYF.

Here the CDR3 reads CASSLGTINTGELFF. In DNA, the CDR3 is TGCGCCAGCAGCCTCGGGACTATCAACACCGGGGAGCTGTTTTTT. This chain joins TRBV5-1 and TRBJ2-2; 7 nucleotides align to TRBD2. Losses at the gene ends were 4 bases for V and 2 bases for J; bases not matched to a gene: 5. The CDR3 has 15 residues. Germline V gene sequence: CDR1 SGHRS, CDR2 YFSETQ.

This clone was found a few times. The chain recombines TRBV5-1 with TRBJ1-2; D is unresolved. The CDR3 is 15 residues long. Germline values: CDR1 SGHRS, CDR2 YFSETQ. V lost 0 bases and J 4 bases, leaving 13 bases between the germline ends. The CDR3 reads CASSLVSAPLYGYTF. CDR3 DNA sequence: TGCGCCAGCAGCTTGGTTTCGGCACCCCTCTATGGCTACACCTTC.

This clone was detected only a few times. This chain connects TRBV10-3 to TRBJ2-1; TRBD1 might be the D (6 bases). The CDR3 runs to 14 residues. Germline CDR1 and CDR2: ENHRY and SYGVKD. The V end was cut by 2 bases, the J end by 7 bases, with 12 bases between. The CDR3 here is CAISEGGPRNEQFF. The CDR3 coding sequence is TGTGCCATCAGTGAGGGGGGCCCTCGGAATGAGCAGTTCTTC.

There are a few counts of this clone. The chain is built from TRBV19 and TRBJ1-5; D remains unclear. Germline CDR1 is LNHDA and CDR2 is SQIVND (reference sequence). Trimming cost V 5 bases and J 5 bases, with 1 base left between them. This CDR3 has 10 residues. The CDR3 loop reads CASSYQPQHF. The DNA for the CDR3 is TGTGCCAGTAGTTATCAGCCCCAGCATTTT.

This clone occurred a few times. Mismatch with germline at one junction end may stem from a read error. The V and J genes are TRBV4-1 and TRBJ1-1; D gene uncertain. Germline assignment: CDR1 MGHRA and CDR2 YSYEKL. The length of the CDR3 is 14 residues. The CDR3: CASSRTSADTEAFF. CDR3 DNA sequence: TGTGCCAGCAGCCGGACTTCAGCGGACACTGAAGCTTTCTTT.

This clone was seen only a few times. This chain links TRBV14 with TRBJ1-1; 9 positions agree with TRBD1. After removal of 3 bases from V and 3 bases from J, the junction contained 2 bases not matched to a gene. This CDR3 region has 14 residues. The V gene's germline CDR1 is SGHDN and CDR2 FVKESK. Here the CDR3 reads CASSHRTGDTEAFF. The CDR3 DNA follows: TGTGCCAGCAGCCATAGGACAGGGGACACTGAAGCTTTCTTT.

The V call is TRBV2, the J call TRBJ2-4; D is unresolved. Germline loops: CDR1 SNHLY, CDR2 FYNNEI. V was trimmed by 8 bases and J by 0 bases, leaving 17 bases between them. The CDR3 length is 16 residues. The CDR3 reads CASQEIYSLAKNIQYF. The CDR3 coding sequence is TGTGCCAGCCAAGAAATCTACTCCTTAGCCAAAAACATTCAGTACTTC.

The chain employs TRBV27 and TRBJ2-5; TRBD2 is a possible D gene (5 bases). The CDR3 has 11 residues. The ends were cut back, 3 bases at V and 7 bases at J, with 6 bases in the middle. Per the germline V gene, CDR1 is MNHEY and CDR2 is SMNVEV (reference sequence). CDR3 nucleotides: TGTGCCAGCAGTTTGAGGGCGACCCAGTACTTC. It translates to CASSLRATQYF.

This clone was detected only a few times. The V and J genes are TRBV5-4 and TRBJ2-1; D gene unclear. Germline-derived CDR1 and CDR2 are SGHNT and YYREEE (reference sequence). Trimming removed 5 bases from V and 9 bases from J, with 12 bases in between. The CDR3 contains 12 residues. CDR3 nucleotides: TGTGCCAGCAGTTATACTTGGAGTGAGCAGTTCTTC. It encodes CASSYTWSEQFF.

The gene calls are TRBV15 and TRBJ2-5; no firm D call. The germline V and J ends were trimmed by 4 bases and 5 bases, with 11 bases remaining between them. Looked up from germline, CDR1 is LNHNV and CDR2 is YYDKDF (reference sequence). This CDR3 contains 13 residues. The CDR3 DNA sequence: TGTGCCACCAGCACCCAACGGAGCGAGACCCAGTACTTC. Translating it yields CATSTQRSETQYF.

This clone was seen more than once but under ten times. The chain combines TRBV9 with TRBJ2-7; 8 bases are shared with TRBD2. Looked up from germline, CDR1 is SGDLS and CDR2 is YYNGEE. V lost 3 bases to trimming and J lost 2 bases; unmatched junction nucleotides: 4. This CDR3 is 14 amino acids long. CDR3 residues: CASSEGLGAYEQYF. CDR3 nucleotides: TGTGCCAGCAGCGAGGGACTAGGGGCCTACGAGCAGTACTTC.

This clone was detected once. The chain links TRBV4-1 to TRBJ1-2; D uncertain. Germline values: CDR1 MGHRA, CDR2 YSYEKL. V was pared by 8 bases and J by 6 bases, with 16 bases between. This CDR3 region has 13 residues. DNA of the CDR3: TGCGCCAGCGGCAACGGGGTCGGAGATGGCTACACCTTC. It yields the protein CASGNGVGDGYTF.

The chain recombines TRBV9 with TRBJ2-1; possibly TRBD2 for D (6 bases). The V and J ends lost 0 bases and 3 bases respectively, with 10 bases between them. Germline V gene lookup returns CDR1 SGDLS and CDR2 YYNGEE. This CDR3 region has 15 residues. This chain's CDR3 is CASSVVAGLYNEQFF. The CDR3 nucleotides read TGTGCCAGCAGCGTAGTTGCGGGGCTCTACAATGAGCAGTTCTTC.

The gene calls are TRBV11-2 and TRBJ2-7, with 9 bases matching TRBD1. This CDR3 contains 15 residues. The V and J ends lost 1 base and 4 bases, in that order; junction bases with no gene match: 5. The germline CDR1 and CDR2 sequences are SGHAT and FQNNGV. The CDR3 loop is CASSLAGTGTYEQYF. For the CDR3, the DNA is TGTGCCAGCAGCTTAGCCGGGACAGGGACTTACGAGCAGTACTTC.

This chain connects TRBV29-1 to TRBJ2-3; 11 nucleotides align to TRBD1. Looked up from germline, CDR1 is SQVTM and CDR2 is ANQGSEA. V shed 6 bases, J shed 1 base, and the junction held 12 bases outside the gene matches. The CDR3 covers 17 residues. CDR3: CSVPLGGTGGRTDTQYF. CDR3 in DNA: TGCAGCGTCCCCCTCGGAGGGACAGGGGGGCGCACAGATACGCAGTATTTT.